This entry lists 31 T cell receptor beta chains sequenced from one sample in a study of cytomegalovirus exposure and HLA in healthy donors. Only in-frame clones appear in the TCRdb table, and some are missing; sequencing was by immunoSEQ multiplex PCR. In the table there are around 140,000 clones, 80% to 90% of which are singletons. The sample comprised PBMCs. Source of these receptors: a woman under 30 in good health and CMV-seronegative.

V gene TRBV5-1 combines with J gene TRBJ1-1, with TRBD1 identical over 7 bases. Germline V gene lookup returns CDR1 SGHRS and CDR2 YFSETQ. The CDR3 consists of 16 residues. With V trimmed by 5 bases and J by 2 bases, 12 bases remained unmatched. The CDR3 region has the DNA TGCGCCAGCAGGGAGATAAGCAGGGGGTCTAACACTGAAGCTTTCTTT. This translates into CASREISRGSNTEAFF.

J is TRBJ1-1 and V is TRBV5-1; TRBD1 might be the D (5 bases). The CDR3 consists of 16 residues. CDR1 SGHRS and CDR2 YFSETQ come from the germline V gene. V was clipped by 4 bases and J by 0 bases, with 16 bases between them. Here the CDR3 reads CASSRGPQALNTEAFF. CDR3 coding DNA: TGCGCCAGCAGCCGAGGACCACAGGCGCTGAACACTGAAGCTTTCTTT.

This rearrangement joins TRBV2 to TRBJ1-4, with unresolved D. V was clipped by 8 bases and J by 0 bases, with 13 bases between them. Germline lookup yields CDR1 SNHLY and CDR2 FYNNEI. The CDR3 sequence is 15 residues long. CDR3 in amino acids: CASRPTSATNEKLFF. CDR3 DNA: TGTGCCAGCCGCCCAACCAGTGCAACTAATGAAAAACTGTTTTTT.

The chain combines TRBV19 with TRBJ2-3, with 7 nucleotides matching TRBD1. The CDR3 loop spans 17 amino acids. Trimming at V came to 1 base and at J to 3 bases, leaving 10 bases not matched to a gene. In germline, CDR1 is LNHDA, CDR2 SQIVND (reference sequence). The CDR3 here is CASSIGLTGFATDTQYF. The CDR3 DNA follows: TGTGCCAGTAGTATAGGCCTGACAGGGTTTGCGACAGATACGCAGTATTTT.

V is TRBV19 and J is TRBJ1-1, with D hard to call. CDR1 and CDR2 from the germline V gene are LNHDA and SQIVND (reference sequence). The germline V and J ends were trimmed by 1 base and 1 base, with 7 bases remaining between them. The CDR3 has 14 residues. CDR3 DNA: TGTGCCAGTAGTATAGGGCTTACGAACACTGAAGCTTTCTTT. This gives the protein CASSIGLTNTEAFF. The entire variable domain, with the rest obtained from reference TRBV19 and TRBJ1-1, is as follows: DGGITQSPKYLFRKEGQNVTLSCEQNLNHDAMYWYRQDPGQGLRLIYYSQIVNDFQKGDIAEGYSVSREKKESFPLTVTSAQKNPTAFYLCASSIGLTNTEAFFGQGTRLTVV.

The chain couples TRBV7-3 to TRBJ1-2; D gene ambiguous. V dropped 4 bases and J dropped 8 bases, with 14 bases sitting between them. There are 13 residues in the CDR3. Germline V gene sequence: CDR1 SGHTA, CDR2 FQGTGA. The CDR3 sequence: CASSSQNLGGYTF. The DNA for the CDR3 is TGTGCCAGCAGCTCGCAGAATCTCGGGGGCTACACCTTC.

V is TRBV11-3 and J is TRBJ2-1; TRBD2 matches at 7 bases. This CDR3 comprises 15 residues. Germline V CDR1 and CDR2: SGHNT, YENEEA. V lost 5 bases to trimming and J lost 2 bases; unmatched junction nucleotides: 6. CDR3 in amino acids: CASSPPAGAYNEQFF. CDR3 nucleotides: TGTGCCAGCAGCCCCCCTGCGGGGGCCTACAATGAGCAGTTCTTC.

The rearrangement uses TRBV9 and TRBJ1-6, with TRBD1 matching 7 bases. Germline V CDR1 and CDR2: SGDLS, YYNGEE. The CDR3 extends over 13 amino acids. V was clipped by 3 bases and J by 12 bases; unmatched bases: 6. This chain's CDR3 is CASSAGTDQPLHF. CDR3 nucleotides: TGTGCCAGCAGCGCCGGGACAGATCAACCCCTCCACTTT.

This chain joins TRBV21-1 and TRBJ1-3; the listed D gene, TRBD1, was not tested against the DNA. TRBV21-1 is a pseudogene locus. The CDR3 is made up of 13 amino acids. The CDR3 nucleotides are TGTGCCAGCATCCCTAGGGGGCGGAACACCATATATTTT. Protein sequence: CASIPRGRNTIYF.

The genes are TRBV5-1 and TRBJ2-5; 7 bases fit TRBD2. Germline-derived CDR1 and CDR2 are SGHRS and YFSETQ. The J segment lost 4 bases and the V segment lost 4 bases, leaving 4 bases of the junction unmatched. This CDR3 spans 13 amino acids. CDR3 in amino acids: CASSPIAGETQYF. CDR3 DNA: TGCGCCAGCAGCCCAATAGCGGGAGAGACCCAGTACTTC. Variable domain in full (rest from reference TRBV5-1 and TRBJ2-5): KAGVTQTPRYLIKTRGQQVTLSCSPISGHRSVSWYQQTPGQGLQFLFEYFSETQRNKGNFPGRFSGRQFSNSRSEMNVSTLELGDSALYLCASSPIAGETQYFGPGTRLLVL.

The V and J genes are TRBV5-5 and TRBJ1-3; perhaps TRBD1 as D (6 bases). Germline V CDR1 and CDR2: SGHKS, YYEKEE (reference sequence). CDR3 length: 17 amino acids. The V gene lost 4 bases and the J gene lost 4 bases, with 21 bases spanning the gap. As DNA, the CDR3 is TGTGCCAGCAGCCTCCAAGGGGGGGCAGTCTCAGGAAACACCATATATTTT. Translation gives CASSLQGGAVSGNTIYF.

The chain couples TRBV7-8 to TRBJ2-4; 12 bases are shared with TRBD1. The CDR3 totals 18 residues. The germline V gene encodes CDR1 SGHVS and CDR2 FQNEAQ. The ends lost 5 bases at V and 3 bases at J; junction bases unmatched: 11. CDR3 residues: CASSPRDRGRLDKNIQYF. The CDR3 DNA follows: TGTGCCAGCAGCCCAAGGGACAGGGGGCGATTAGACAAAAACATTCAGTACTTC.

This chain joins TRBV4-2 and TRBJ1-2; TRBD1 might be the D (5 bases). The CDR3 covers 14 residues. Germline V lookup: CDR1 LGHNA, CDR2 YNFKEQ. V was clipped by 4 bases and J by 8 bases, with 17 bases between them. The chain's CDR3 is CASSPPAGQRGYTF. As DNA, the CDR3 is TGTGCCAGCAGCCCCCCGGCTGGACAACGAGGCTACACCTTC.

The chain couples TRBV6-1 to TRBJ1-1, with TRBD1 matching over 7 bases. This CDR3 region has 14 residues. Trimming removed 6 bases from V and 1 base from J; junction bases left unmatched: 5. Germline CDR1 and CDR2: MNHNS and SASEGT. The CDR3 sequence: CASRTDRSNTEAFF. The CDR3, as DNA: TGTGCCAGCAGGACGGACAGGTCGAACACTGAAGCTTTCTTT.

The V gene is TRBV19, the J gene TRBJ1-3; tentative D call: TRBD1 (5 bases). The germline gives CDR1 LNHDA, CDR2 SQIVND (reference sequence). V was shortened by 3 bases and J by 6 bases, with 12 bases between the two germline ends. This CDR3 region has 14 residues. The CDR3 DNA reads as TGTGCCAGTAGTATTGGGGCCACGGTAAACACCATATATTTT. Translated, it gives CASSIGATVNTIYF.

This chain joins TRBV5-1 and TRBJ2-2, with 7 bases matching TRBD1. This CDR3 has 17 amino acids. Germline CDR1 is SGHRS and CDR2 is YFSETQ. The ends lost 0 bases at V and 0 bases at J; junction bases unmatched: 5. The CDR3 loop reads CASSLEPTGSNTGELFF. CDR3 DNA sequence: TGCGCCAGCAGCTTGGAGCCGACAGGGTCGAACACCGGGGAGCTGTTTTTT.

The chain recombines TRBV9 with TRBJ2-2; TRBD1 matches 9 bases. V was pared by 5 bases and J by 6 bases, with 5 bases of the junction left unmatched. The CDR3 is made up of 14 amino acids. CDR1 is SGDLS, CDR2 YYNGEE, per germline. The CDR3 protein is CASRWGQGAGELFF. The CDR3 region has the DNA TGTGCCAGCAGGTGGGGACAGGGCGCCGGGGAGCTGTTTTTT.

The DNA of the CDR3 is TGTGCCAGCAGCTTGCCGGGGGGAGATCATGAAAAACTGTTTTTT. This encodes CASSLPGGDHEKLFF. This rearrangement joins TRBV5-4 to TRBJ1-4; a possible D gene is TRBD1 (5 bases). Trimming left V 1 base short and J 6 bases short, with 13 bases between. The germline V gene has CDR1 SGHNT and CDR2 YYREEE (reference sequence). The CDR3 is 15 residues long.

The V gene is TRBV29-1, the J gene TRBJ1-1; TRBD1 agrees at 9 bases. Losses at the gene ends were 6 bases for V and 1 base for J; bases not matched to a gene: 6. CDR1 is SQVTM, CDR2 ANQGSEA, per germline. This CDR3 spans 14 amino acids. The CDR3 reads CSVMRQGENTEAFF. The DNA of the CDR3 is TGCAGCGTCATGAGACAGGGGGAGAACACTGAAGCTTTCTTT. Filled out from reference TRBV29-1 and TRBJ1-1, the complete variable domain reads SAVISQKPSRDICQRGTSLTIQCQVDSQVTMMFWYRQQPGQSLTLIATANQGSEATYESGFVIDKFPISRPNLTFSTLTVSNMSPEDSSIYLCSVMRQGENTEAFFGQGTRLTVV.

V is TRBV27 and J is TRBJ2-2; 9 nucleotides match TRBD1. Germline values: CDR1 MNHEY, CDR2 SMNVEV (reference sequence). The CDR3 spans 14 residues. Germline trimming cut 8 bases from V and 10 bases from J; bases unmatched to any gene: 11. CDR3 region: CASGRDRASPELFF. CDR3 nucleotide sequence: TGTGCCAGCGGAAGGGACAGGGCTTCGCCGGAGCTGTTTTTT.

CDR3 sequence (DNA): TGTGCCAGCAGTTTAATAGGGGTCGGCACTGAAGCTTTCTTT. Its protein is CASSLIGVGTEAFF. The chain uses TRBV27 and TRBJ1-1, with a tentative D call TRBD1 (5 bases). Trimming left V 2 bases short and J 4 bases short, with 11 bases between. The CDR3 length is 14 residues. Germline V gene data show CDR1 as MNHEY and CDR2 as SMNVEV (reference sequence).

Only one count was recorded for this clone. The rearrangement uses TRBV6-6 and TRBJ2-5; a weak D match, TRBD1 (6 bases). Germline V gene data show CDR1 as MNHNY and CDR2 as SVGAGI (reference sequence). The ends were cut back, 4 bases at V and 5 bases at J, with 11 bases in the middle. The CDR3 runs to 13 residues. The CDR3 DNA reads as TGTGCCAGCAGTTCCCAGGGGTGGGAGACCCAGTACTTC. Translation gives CASSSQGWETQYF.

Written as DNA, the CDR3 is TGTGCCAGCAGCGTTACAGGGGCCCTCTGGGAGACCCAGTACTTC. Translation: CASSVTGALWETQYF. This chain joins TRBV9 and TRBJ2-5; TRBD1 matches 7 bases. This CDR3 contains 15 residues. The germline V gene encodes CDR1 SGDLS and CDR2 YYNGEE. The ends lost 2 bases at V and 5 bases at J; junction bases unmatched: 9.

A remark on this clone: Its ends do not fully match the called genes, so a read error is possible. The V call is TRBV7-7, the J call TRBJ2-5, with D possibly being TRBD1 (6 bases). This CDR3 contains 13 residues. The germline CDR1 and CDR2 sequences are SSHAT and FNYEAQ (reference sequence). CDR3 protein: CASSPGGGETQYF. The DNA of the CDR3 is TGTGCTAGCAGCCCTGGGGGCGGTGAGACCCAGTACTTC. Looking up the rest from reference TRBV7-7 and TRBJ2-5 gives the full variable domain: GAGVSQSPRYKVTKRGQDVTLRCDPISSHATLYWYQQALGQGPEFLTYFNYEAQPDKSGLPSDRFSAERPEGSISTLTIQRTEQRDSAMYRCASSPGGGETQYFGPGTRLLVL.

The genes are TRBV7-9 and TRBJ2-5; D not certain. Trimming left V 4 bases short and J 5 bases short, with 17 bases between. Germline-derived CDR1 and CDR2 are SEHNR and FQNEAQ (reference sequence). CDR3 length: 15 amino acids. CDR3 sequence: CASSSRAYSWETQYF. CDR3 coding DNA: TGTGCCAGCAGCTCCCGTGCATACTCTTGGGAGACCCAGTACTTC.

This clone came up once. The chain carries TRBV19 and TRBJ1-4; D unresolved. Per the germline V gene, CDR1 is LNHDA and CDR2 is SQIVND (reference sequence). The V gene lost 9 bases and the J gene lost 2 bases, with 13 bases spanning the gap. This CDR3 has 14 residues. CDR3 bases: TGTGCCAGCGGGGTCGAGTTGACTAATGAAAAACTGTTTTTT. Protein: CASGVELTNEKLFF.

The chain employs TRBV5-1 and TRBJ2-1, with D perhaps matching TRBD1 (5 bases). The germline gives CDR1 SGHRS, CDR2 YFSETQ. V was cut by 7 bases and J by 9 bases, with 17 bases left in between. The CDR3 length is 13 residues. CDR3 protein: CASGNSGFGEQFF. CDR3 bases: TGCGCCAGCGGAAATTCAGGGTTTGGTGAGCAGTTCTTC. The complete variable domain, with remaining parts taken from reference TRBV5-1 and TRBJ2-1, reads KAGVTQTPRYLIKTRGQQVTLSCSPISGHRSVSWYQQTPGQGLQFLFEYFSETQRNKGNFPGRFSGRQFSNSRSEMNVSTLELGDSALYLCASGNSGFGEQFFGPGTRLTVL.

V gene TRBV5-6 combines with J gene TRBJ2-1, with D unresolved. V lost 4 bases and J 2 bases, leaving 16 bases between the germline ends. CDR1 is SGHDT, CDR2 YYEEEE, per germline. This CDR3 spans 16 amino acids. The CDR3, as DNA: TGTGCCAGCAGCCAAATTGACCGAGCGACCTACAATGAGCAGTTCTTC. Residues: CASSQIDRATYNEQFF.

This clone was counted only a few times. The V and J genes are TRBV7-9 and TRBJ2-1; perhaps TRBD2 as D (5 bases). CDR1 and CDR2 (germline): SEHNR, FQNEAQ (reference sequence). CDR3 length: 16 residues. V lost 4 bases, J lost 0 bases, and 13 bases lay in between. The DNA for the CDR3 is TGTGCCAGCAGCTCATGGACTCTGAGCTCCTACAATGAGCAGTTCTTC. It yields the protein CASSSWTLSSYNEQFF.

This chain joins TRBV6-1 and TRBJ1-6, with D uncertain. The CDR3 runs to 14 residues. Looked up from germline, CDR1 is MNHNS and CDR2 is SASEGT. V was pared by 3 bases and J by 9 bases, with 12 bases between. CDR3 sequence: CASSDFTSTSPLHF. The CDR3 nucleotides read TGTGCCAGCAGTGATTTTACATCCACTTCACCCCTCCACTTT.

In DNA form, the CDR3 reads TGTGCCATGCGACCAACCACGGGGGGGATCCATGAGCAGTTCTTC. The encoded protein is CAMRPTTGGIHEQFF. J is TRBJ2-1 and V is TRBV2; 8 nucleotides agree with TRBD2. CDR1 and CDR2 (germline): SNHLY, FYNNEI. Germline trimming cut 10 bases from V and 8 bases from J; bases unmatched to any gene: 16. The CDR3 contains 15 residues.